The 19 T cell receptor beta chains presented below share a single source sample, sequenced in a study of beta chain features in type 1 diabetes. Study-level points and caveats: Type 1 diabetes patients showed a moderate but significant shortening of TCRB CDR3s in all four CD4+ subsets.

The study reverse transcribed the entire isolated RNA, so it sequenced expressed TCRB transcripts. Sequencing was performed with immunoSEQ multiplex PCR; in TCRdb, only in-frame clones are kept and a portion is missing. The profile covers some 160,000 clones, with approximately 8.7% appearing a single time and about 0.7% taken by the ten largest. The antigens for these receptors are not known. The sample taken for sequencing was central memory CD4+ T cells from blood. These receptors all come from a woman aged 30 to 39 with type 1 diabetes.

This chain uses TRBV28 with TRBJ2-3; TRBD1 is a possible D gene (5 bases). V shed 2 bases and J shed 2 bases, with 8 bases lying between them. The CDR3 consists of 14 residues. Germline CDR1 reads MDHEN; CDR2 reads SYDVKM. The CDR3 spells CASSLPGFTDTQYF. The CDR3 bases are TGTGCCAGCAGTTTACCAGGGTTCACAGATACGCAGTATTTT.

The sample holds a few counts of this clone. The chain has TRBV7-9 and TRBJ1-2, with 7 bases identical to TRBD1. The germline V gene encodes CDR1 SEHNR and CDR2 FQNEAQ (reference sequence). V lost 4 bases, J lost 9 bases, and 8 bases stayed unmatched. CDR3 length equals 13 residues. The CDR3 DNA reads as TGTGCCAGCAGCTCCAATCGACAGGGTAGCTACACCTTC. It codes for CASSSNRQGSYTF.

This clone was counted only a few times. CDR3 loop: CASSWNRGRETFF. CDR3 bases: TGTGCCAGCAGTTGGAACAGGGGGCGCGAGACTTTCTTT. V is TRBV27 and J is TRBJ1-1, with 9 bases identical to TRBD1. The V and J ends lost 4 bases and 12 bases, in that order; junction bases with no gene match: 9. Germline CDR1 is MNHEY and CDR2 is SMNVEV (reference sequence). The CDR3 is 13 amino acids.

In this sample, this clone turned up a few times. V and J are TRBV19 and TRBJ1-2; D is undetermined. From germline, CDR1 is LNHDA and CDR2 SQIVND (reference sequence). V lost 3 bases to trimming and J lost 4 bases, with 12 bases between them. The CDR3 is 14 residues long. CDR3 in amino acids: CASSIIGSVYGYTF. Here the CDR3 DNA reads TGTGCCAGTAGTATCATCGGGTCGGTCTATGGCTACACCTTC.

The chain uses TRBV30 and TRBJ2-3; 15 bases are shared with TRBD2. Trimming at V came to 4 bases and at J to 4 bases, leaving 6 bases not matched to a gene. The germline V gene encodes CDR1 GTSNPN and CDR2 SVGIG (reference sequence). The CDR3 runs 16 residues. The CDR3 DNA follows: TGTGCCTGGACTATGGGACTAGCGGGAGGATCAGATACGCAGTATTTT. Its translation: CAWTMGLAGGSDTQYF.

This clone has a handful of counts. The chain recombines TRBV7-3 with TRBJ2-3; TRBD1 matches 9 bases. V was pared by 5 bases and J by 6 bases, with 12 bases of the junction left unmatched. CDR1 is SGHTA, CDR2 FQGTGA, per germline. The CDR3 contains 16 residues. DNA for the CDR3: TGTGCCAGCAGCAAAGATATGGGACAGGGTACGGATACGCAGTATTTT. This codes for CASSKDMGQGTDTQYF. The whole variable domain, filled in from reference TRBV7-3 and TRBJ2-3, reads GAGVSQTPSNKVTEKGKYVELRCDPISGHTALYWYRQSLGQGPEFLIYFQGTGAADDSGLPNDRFFAVRPEGSVSTLKIQRTERGDSAVYLCASSKDMGQGTDTQYFGPGTRLTVL.

At least ten counts were recorded for this clone. V and J are TRBV18 and TRBJ2-5; weak D call: TRBD2 (5 bases). V was trimmed by 0 bases and J by 13 bases, leaving 15 bases between them. CDR1 KGHSH and CDR2 LQKENI come from the germline V gene. CDR3 length: 13 amino acids. Here the CDR3 reads CASSPPAPSRPYF. The CDR3 coding sequence is TGTGCCAGCTCACCACCGGCCCCTAGCAGACCGTACTTC.

The rearrangement links TRBV5-1 to TRBJ2-1; 11 nucleotides match TRBD1. J gave up 5 bases and V 3 bases, and 4 bases lay outside the gene matches. Per the germline V gene, CDR1 is SGHRS and CDR2 is YFSETQ. The CDR3 totals 15 residues. CDR3 sequence reads: CASSSPGQGDNEQFF. The CDR3 nucleotides read TGCGCCAGCAGCTCGCCGGGACAGGGGGACAATGAGCAGTTCTTC.

The chain links TRBV5-1 to TRBJ1-5; 8 nucleotides agree with TRBD1. The CDR3 has 15 amino acids. Germline lookup yields CDR1 SGHRS and CDR2 YFSETQ. The V gene end was trimmed by 4 bases and the J gene end by 7 bases; junction bases not matched to a gene: 10. The CDR3 spells CASSPTPGQEQPQHF. In DNA, the CDR3 is TGCGCCAGCAGCCCCACCCCGGGACAGGAACAGCCCCAGCATTTT. The full variable domain, with the rest looked up from reference TRBV5-1 and TRBJ1-5, is KAGVTQTPRYLIKTRGQQVTLSCSPISGHRSVSWYQQTPGQGLQFLFEYFSETQRNKGNFPGRFSGRQFSNSRSEMNVSTLELGDSALYLCASSPTPGQEQPQHFGDGTRLSIL.

The chain links TRBV19 to TRBJ2-3, with 9 bases identical to TRBD1. Germline V CDR1 and CDR2: LNHDA, SQIVND (reference sequence). After removal of 11 bases from V and 5 bases from J, the junction contained 11 bases not matched to a gene. The CDR3 totals 14 residues. The chain's CDR3 is CARYGTGFGDTQYF. The CDR3 coding sequence is TGTGCCCGATACGGGACAGGGTTTGGAGATACGCAGTATTTT. Variable domain in full (rest from reference TRBV19 and TRBJ2-3): DGGITQSPKYLFRKEGQNVTLSCEQNLNHDAMYWYRQDPGQGLRLIYYSQIVNDFQKGDIAEGYSVSREKKESFPLTVTSAQKNPTAFYLCARYGTGFGDTQYFGPGTRLTVL.

This clone was seen a few times. V and J are TRBV6-1 and TRBJ2-4; weak D call: TRBD2 (5 bases). With 2 bases removed from V and 11 bases from J, the gap between germline ends came to 13 bases. CDR3 length equals 13 residues. CDR1 is MNHNS and CDR2 is SASEGT in the germline V gene. CDR3: CASSEFKERVQYF. The CDR3 DNA follows: TGTGCCAGCAGTGAATTCAAGGAGAGGGTTCAGTACTTC.

The gene calls are TRBV6-5 and TRBJ2-1, with TRBD2 matching 12 bases. The germline V gene has CDR1 MNHEY and CDR2 SVGAGI. The CDR3 consists of 14 residues. V lost 6 bases to trimming and J lost 10 bases; unmatched junction nucleotides: 7. CDR3 protein: CASSLTSGSGEQFF. Here the CDR3 DNA reads TGTGCCAGCAGCTTGACTAGCGGGAGCGGCGAGCAGTTCTTC.

Turning to this clone: Other DNA sequences in this specimen translate into the identical CDR3. The V and J genes are TRBV20-1 and TRBJ1-1; the D is unclear. The germline V gene has CDR1 DFQATT and CDR2 SNEGSKA (reference sequence). V lost 4 bases to trimming and J lost 1 base, with 4 bases between them. This CDR3 region has 11 residues. The CDR3 DNA sequence: TGCAGTGCTACCGGGAACACTGAAGCTTTCTTT. Its translation is CSATGNTEAFF.

The chain recombines TRBV5-1 with TRBJ2-6; D gene uncertain. Germline CDR1 is SGHRS and CDR2 is YFSETQ. Trimming left V 3 bases short and J 2 bases short, with 9 bases between. The CDR3 is made up of 15 amino acids. The CDR3 is CASSSSGTGANVLTF. The CDR3, as DNA: TGCGCCAGCAGCTCTTCAGGTACTGGGGCCAACGTCCTGACTTTC.

The gene calls are TRBV15 and TRBJ1-1, with a possible D match to TRBD1 (5 bases). This CDR3 has 13 amino acids. Germline CDR1 reads LNHNV; CDR2 reads YYDKDF (reference sequence). V lost 3 bases, J lost 8 bases, and 13 bases lay in between. The CDR3 DNA is TGTGCCACCAGCAGGGATCCAGGGAGGGAAGCTTTCTTT. Translating it yields CATSRDPGREAFF. The whole variable domain, remainder taken from reference TRBV15 and TRBJ1-1, is DAMVIQNPRYQVTQFGKPVTLSCSQTLNHNVMYWYQQKSSQAPKLLFHYYDKDFNNEADTPDNFQSRRPNTSFCFLDIRSPGLGDTAMYLCATSRDPGREAFFGQGTRLTVV.

The table lists this clone with many counts. The same CDR3 arises from other DNA sequences in this sample as well. The chain carries TRBV29-1 and TRBJ2-1, with D hard to call. Germline V gives CDR1 SQVTM, CDR2 ANQGSEA. There are 12 residues in the CDR3. Trimming pared 4 bases from V and 4 bases from J, leaving 8 bases between. The CDR3 loop reads CSVVPNYNEQFF. The CDR3 DNA reads as TGCAGCGTTGTTCCTAATTACAATGAGCAGTTCTTC.

The genes are TRBV6-5 and TRBJ1-2; the D gene is possibly TRBD1 (6 bases). The germline V and J ends were trimmed by 5 bases and 2 bases, with 15 bases remaining between them. This CDR3 is built from 15 residues. Germline V gene sequence: CDR1 MNHEY, CDR2 SVGAGI. This CDR3 reads CASSHHRAENYGYTF. The CDR3 bases are TGTGCCAGCAGTCACCACAGGGCCGAGAACTATGGCTACACCTTC.

This clone was observed a few times. The CDR3 coding sequence is TGTGCCAGCAGCCTTGGGCAGCCGCAGTCCTACGAGCAGTACTTC. Translating it yields CASSLGQPQSYEQYF. This chain uses TRBV7-9 with TRBJ2-5; D is unresolved. The DNA end is more similar to TRBJ2-7, so the J call may be wrong. CDR3 length: 15 amino acids. Germline values: CDR1 SEHNR, CDR2 FQNEAQ (reference sequence).

The rearrangement links TRBV7-9 to TRBJ2-5; 8 bases map to TRBD2. The CDR3 runs 13 residues. Germline V gene data show CDR1 as SEHNR and CDR2 as FQNEAQ (reference sequence). The ends lost 5 bases at V and 3 bases at J; junction bases unmatched: 2. In DNA, the CDR3 is TGTGCCAGCAGCCTGGGACTAGAAGAGACCCAGTACTTC. This sequence encodes CASSLGLEETQYF.